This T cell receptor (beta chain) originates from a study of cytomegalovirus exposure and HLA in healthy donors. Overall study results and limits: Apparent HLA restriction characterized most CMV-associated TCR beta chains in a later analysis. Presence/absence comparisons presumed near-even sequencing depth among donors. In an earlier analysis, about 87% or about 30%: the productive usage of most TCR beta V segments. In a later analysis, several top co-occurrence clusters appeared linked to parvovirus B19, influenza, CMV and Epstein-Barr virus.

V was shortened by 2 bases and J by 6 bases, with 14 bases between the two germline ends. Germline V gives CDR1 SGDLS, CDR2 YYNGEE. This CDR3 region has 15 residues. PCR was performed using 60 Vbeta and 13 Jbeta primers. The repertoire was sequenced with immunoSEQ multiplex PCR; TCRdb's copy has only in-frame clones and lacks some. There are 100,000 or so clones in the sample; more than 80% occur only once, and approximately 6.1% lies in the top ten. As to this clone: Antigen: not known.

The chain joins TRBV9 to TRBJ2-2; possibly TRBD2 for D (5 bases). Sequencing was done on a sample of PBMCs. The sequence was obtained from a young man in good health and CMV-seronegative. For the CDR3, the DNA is TGTGCCAGCAGCGTTGCACTAGAGCGCTCCGGGGAGCTGTTTTTT. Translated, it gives CASSVALERSGELFF.